This is a list of T cell receptor beta chains from one sample in a study of T cell changes during pregnancy in multiple sclerosis. The repertoire was sequenced with immunoSEQ multiplex PCR; TCRdb's copy has only in-frame clones and lacks some. The data hold 30,000 or so clones, with more than 75% observed a single time. This material consisted of CD8+ T cells from peripheral blood mononuclear cells, taken after pregnancy. These receptors were taken from a female donor with multiple sclerosis, enrolled in a pregnancy study. Each CDR3 is given without its conserved first and last residue.

V gene	J gene	CDR3 protein
TRBV2	TRBJ1-1	ASSERFHTEAF
TRBV11-1	TRBJ2-7	ASSARLRLNEQY
TRBV28	TRBJ2-3	ASSPPYAGTTDTQY
TRBV4-1	TRBJ1-3	ASSPAGFIGNTIY
TRBV6-1	TRBJ2-2	ASSELAGGTGELF
TRBV27	TRBJ2-2	AGSQSRGHANTGELF
TRBV10-2	TRBJ1-1	AGGTGGTEAF
TRBV7-8	TRBJ2-2	ASGLTGGLSTGELF
TRBV7-6	TRBJ1-1	ASSPDRGEMNTEAF
TRBV5-8	TRBJ2-1	ASSWLAGGVYEQF
TRBV2	TRBJ1-1	ASRVVQGALGRMNTEAF
TRBV4-3	TRBJ1-1	ASSQTTGGWTEAF
TRBV4-1	TRBJ1-2	ASSPSVMGGYT
TRBV10-2	TRBJ2-7	ASSESGDYKDEQY
TRBV6-1	TRBJ1-5	ASSRETGGMEPQH
TRBV5-1	TRBJ2-7	ASSYRRNLPYEQY